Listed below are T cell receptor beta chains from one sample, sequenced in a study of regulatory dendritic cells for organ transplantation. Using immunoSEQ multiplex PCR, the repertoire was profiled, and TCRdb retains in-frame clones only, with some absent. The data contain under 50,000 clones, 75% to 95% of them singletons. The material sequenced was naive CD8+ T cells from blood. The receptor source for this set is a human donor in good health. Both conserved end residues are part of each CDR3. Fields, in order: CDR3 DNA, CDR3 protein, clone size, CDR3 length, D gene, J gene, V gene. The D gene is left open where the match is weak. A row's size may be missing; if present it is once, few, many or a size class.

TGTGCCACCCGGGGGGGGGAGCTGTTTTTT,CATRGGELFF,NA,10,NA,TRBJ2-2,TRBV19
TGTGCCAGCAGTAGGGTTTCTGGAAACACCATATATTTT,CASSRVSGNTIYF,NA,13,NA,TRBJ1-3,TRBV27
TGCGCCAGCAGTGATACAAGCTATGGCTACACCTTC,CASSDTSYGYTF,few,12,NA,TRBJ1-2,TRBV10-1
TGTGCCAGCAGCCCCCAGGACAGGAGATACAATGAGCAGTTCTTC,CASSPQDRRYNEQFF,NA,15,TRBD1,TRBJ2-1,TRBV13
TGTGCCAGCAGTTTAGGGTCAGTGTCCTACGAGCAGTACTTC,CASSLGSVSYEQYF,once,14,NA,TRBJ2-7,TRBV27
TGCAGCGTTGAAGGTAGCGGGGGGCGCACAGATACGCAGTATTTT,CSVEGSGGRTDTQYF,NA,15,TRBD2,TRBJ2-3,TRBV29-1
TGTGCCAGCTGGAGGACAGGGAACACTGAAGCTTTCTTT,CASWRTGNTEAFF,NA,13,TRBD1,TRBJ1-1,TRBV28
TGCGCCAGCAGCCAAGATCCCTACTATTCCCAGTACTTC,CASSQDPYYSQYF,NA,13,NA,TRBJ2-5,TRBV4-1
TGCGCCAGCAGCGGGGCGGGGTCCGAGCAGTACTTC,CASSGAGSEQYF,NA,12,NA,TRBJ2-7,TRBV5-1
TGTGCCACGGACATCCCGGGTTACCCCCTCGAGCAGTACTTC,CATDIPGYPLEQYF,NA,14,NA,TRBJ2-7,TRBV7-9
TGTGCCAGCAGTTCGCTTGAGCCCCAGCATTTT,CASSSLEPQHF,NA,11,NA,TRBJ1-5,TRBV28
TGCGCCAGCAGCTTAAGCAGCGGGACATACAATGAGCAGTTCTTC,CASSLSSGTYNEQFF,NA,15,NA,TRBJ2-1,TRBV5-1
TGTGCCAGCAGCGTAGGAGCCTCTAGTAGGCATGAGCAGTTCTTC,CASSVGASSRHEQFF,NA,15,NA,TRBJ2-1,TRBV9
TGTGCCAGCAGTTTATCCCCCAGTAGGAACGACGAGCAGTACTTC,CASSLSPSRNDEQYF,NA,15,NA,TRBJ2-7,TRBV27
TGTGCCAGCAGCTTAGAAAAGAGCGGACTCACAGATACGCAGTATTTT,CASSLEKSGLTDTQYF,NA,16,NA,TRBJ2-3,TRBV7-6
TGTGCCATCAGTGGAGGACTAGCGGATAACACAGATACGCAGTATTTT,CAISGGLADNTDTQYF,NA,16,TRBD2,TRBJ2-3,TRBV10-3
TGTGCCAGCAGCCATTCCAGAGGCCTAGACCAAGAGACCCAGTACTTC,CASSHSRGLDQETQYF,NA,16,NA,TRBJ2-5,TRBV11-3
TGTGCCAGCAGCGTTAGCGGGAGGTTAGACGAGCAGTACTTC,CASSVSGRLDEQYF,few,14,TRBD2,TRBJ2-7,TRBV9
TGCGCCAGCACCCGGGACAGCAACATGAACACTGAAGCTTTCTTT,CASTRDSNMNTEAFF,once,15,TRBD1,TRBJ1-1,TRBV4-3
TGTGCCAGCTCCGGGGACAGGACCTATGGCTACACCTTC,CASSGDRTYGYTF,NA,13,TRBD1,TRBJ1-2,TRBV27
TGTGCCAGCTCCGCCGGGGAGCTGTTTTTT,CASSAGELFF,NA,10,NA,TRBJ2-2,TRBV9
TGTGCCAGCAGTCCGCTAGCGGGAGCCTACAATGAGCAGTTCTTC,CASSPLAGAYNEQFF,NA,15,TRBD2,TRBJ2-1,TRBV28
TGTGCCAGCAGTTTATTCCAGTTTGGTGGGGGACAAGAGACCCAGTACTTC,CASSLFQFGGGQETQYF,NA,17,NA,TRBJ2-5,TRBV28
TGTGCCAGCAGCGTAGAGGATAGCGGGACTAGCACAGATACGCAGTATTTT,CASSVEDSGTSTDTQYF,NA,17,TRBD2,TRBJ2-3,TRBV9
TGTGCCAGCAGCCAAGAGTGGGGGTTCACAGATACGCAGTATTTT,CASSQEWGFTDTQYF,NA,15,NA,TRBJ2-3,TRBV14
TGTGCATCAGGGACGCTCAGCTCCTACAATGAGCAGTTCTTC,CASGTLSSYNEQFF,once,14,NA,TRBJ2-1,TRBV6-5
TGTGCCAGCAGCGTAGAGGTGGGAGTGGGTGAGCAGTTCTTC,CASSVEVGVGEQFF,NA,14,NA,TRBJ2-1,TRBV9
TGTGCCAGCAGCTTAGGAGGGGGGGCGGCAGATACGCAGTATTTT,CASSLGGGAADTQYF,NA,15,NA,TRBJ2-3,TRBV7-6
TGTGCCAGCAGTGAGACTAGCGGGGTCCTGTCTTTATACAATGAGCAGTTCTTC,CASSETSGVLSLYNEQFF,once,18,TRBD2,TRBJ2-1,TRBV6-4
TGTGCCAGCAGCGCCGGCGGGGGGGCTCTCTACGAGCAGTACTTC,CASSAGGGALYEQYF,NA,15,TRBD2,TRBJ2-7,TRBV9
TGTGCCAGCAGCCATTCCGGGACAGACACTGAAGCTTTCTTT,CASSHSGTDTEAFF,NA,14,TRBD1,TRBJ1-1,TRBV11-2
TGTGCCAGCGGGCCGCGGACAGGGGGTTCTGAAGCTTTCTTT,CASGPRTGGSEAFF,NA,14,TRBD1,TRBJ1-1,TRBV27
TGTGCCAGCAGTTCAGAGGGAACCCTCTACGAGCAGTACTTC,CASSSEGTLYEQYF,NA,14,NA,TRBJ2-7,TRBV27
TGTGCCAGCAGCTTCGGGGACAGGGGCATCGAGCAGTACTTC,CASSFGDRGIEQYF,NA,14,TRBD1,TRBJ2-7,TRBV5-4
TGCGCCAGCAGCCAAGAAGCAGGGGGCGGGTCACCCCTCCACTTT,CASSQEAGGGSPLHF,NA,15,TRBD1,TRBJ1-6,TRBV4-3
TGCGCCAGCAGCCAAGATTTGGGGATCGGGTGGGGAGTTGGCGGAAAACTGTTTTTT,CASSQDLGIGWGVGGKLFF,NA,19,NA,TRBJ1-4,TRBV4-1
TGTGCCAGCAGTTACGGGCTCTCGGATCAGCCCCAGCATTTT,CASSYGLSDQPQHF,NA,14,NA,TRBJ1-5,TRBV6-5
TGTGCCAGCAATCCCCAGGGGTCCACTGAAGCTTTCTTT,CASNPQGSTEAFF,NA,13,NA,TRBJ1-1,TRBV5-6
TGTGCCAGTGGTAATGAAAAACTGTTTTTT,CASGNEKLFF,NA,10,NA,TRBJ1-4,TRBV19
TGTGCCAGCAGCCCCACCCCCGGGGAGCTGTTTTTT,CASSPTPGELFF,NA,12,NA,TRBJ2-2,TRBV7-9
TGTGCCAGCAGTCCCGGGACAGGCGGCTACGAGCAGTACTTC,CASSPGTGGYEQYF,NA,14,TRBD1,TRBJ2-7,TRBV28
TGTGCCAGCAGTCGTGAAACGGACAGGTCACGCCAAGCTTTCTTT,CASSRETDRSRQAFF,NA,15,TRBD1,TRBJ1-1,TRBV7-9
TGTGCCAGCAGTTCTACCGGGGGGGTGGGCGAAAAACTGTTTTTT,CASSSTGGVGEKLFF,NA,15,NA,TRBJ1-4,TRBV28
TGCGCCAGCAGCCTATATGGTGTCGGCACTGAAGCTTTCTTT,CASSLYGVGTEAFF,NA,14,NA,TRBJ1-1,TRBV4-1
TGTGCCAGCAGTTACTTAGGGTCTCCTGGCTATGGCTACACCTTC,CASSYLGSPGYGYTF,once,15,NA,TRBJ1-2,TRBV6-5
TGTGCCAGCAGCCCGTTGGGGGGGGGCCTACACGAGCAGTACTTC,CASSPLGGGLHEQYF,NA,15,NA,TRBJ2-7,TRBV9
TGTGCCAGCAGCTTTGAGACCTCCTATAATTCACCCCTCCACTTT,CASSFETSYNSPLHF,NA,15,NA,TRBJ1-6,TRBV11-2
TGCGCCAGCAGCCGAGCGGGAACGTGGAACAATGAGCAGTTCTTC,CASSRAGTWNNEQFF,NA,15,TRBD2,TRBJ2-1,TRBV5-1
TGTGCCAGCAGCGACGACGGCGGCGGCGGAAACACCATATATTTT,CASSDDGGGGNTIYF,once,15,NA,TRBJ1-3,TRBV7-9
TGTGCCAGCAGCTTAGAACAGTATGGCACAAATACGCAGTATTTT,CASSLEQYGTNTQYF,NA,15,NA,TRBJ2-3,TRBV7-9
TGTGCCAGCGAGGACACGGGCGAGCAGTACTTC,CASEDTGEQYF,NA,11,NA,TRBJ2-7,TRBV6-6
TGTGCCAGCAGCGTAGAGCGGAGCACCGGGGAGCTGTTTTTT,CASSVERSTGELFF,once,14,NA,TRBJ2-2,TRBV9
TGTGCCAGCGACAGGGGGAGGGGTGCAGATACGCAGTATTTT,CASDRGRGADTQYF,NA,14,TRBD1,TRBJ2-3,TRBV2
TGTGCCAGCAGCCCGGGACAGGTAGTCGGTCAGCCCCAGCATTTT,CASSPGQVVGQPQHF,NA,15,TRBD1,TRBJ1-5,TRBV5-6